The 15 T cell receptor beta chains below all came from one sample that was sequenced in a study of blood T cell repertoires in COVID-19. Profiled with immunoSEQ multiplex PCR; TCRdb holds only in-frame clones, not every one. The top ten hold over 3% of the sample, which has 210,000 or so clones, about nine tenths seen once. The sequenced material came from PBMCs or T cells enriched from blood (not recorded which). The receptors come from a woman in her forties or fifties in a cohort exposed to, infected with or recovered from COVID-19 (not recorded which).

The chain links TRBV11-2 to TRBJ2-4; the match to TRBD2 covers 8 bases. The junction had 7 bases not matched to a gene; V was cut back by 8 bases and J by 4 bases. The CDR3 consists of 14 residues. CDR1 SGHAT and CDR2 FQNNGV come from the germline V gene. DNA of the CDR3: TGTGCCAGCTCCGGGGGGGTTGATAAAAACATTCAGTACTTC. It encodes CASSGGVDKNIQYF.

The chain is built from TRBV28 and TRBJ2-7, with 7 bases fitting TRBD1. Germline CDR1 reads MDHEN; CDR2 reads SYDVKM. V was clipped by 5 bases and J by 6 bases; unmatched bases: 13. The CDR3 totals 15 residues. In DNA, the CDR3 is TGTGCCAGCAGTACCCCGACAGGGTTAAGTTTCGAGCAGTACTTC. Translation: CASSTPTGLSFEQYF.

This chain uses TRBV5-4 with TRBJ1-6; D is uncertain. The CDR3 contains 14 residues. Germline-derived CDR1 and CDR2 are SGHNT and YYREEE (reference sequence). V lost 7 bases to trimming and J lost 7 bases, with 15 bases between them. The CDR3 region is CASAQAGVNSPLHF. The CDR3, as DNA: TGTGCCAGCGCCCAGGCCGGGGTCAATTCACCCCTCCACTTT.

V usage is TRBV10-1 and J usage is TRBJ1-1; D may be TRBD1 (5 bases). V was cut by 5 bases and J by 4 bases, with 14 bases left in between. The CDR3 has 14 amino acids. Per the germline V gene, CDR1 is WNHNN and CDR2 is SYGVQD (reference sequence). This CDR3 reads CASSWTTLGTEAFF. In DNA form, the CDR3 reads TGCGCCAGCAGTTGGACAACCCTTGGCACTGAAGCTTTCTTT.

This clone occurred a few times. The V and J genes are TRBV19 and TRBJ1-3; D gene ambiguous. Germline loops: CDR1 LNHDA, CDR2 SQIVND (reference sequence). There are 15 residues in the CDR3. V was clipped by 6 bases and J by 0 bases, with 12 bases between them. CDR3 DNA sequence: TGTGCCAGTAGCAACGACGGGGTCTCTGGAAACACCATATATTTT. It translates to CASSNDGVSGNTIYF.

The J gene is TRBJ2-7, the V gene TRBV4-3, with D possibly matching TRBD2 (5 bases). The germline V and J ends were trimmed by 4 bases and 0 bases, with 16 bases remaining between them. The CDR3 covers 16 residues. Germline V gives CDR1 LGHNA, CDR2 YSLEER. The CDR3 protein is CASSRRSGDYSYEQYF. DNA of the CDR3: TGCGCCAGCAGCCGAAGAAGCGGAGACTACTCCTACGAGCAGTACTTC.

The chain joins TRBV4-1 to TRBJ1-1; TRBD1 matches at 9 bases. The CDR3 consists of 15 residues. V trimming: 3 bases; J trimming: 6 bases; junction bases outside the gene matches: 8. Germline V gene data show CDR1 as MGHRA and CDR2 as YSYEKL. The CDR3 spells CASSQRDRDSAEAFF. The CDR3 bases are TGCGCCAGCAGCCAGAGGGACAGGGACAGCGCTGAAGCTTTCTTT.

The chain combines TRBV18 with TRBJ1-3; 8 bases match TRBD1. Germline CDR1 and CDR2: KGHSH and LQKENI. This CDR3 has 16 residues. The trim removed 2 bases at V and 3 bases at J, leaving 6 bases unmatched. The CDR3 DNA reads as TGTGCCAGCTCACCAACAGCAGGGGGCTTTGGAAACACCATATATTTT. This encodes CASSPTAGGFGNTIYF.

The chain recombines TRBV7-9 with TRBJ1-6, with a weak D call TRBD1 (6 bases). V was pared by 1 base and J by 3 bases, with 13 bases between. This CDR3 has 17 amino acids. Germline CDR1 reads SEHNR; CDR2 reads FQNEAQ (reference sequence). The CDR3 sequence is CASSLVRTGLYNSPLHF. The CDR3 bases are TGTGCCAGCAGCTTAGTTCGCACAGGGCTCTATAATTCACCCCTCCACTTT.

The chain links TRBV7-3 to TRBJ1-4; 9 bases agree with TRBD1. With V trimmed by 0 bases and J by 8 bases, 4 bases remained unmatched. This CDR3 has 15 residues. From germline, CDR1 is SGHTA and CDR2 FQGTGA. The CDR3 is CASSLTGGQGEKLFF. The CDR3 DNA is TGTGCCAGCAGCTTAACGGGGGGACAGGGAGAAAAACTGTTTTTT.

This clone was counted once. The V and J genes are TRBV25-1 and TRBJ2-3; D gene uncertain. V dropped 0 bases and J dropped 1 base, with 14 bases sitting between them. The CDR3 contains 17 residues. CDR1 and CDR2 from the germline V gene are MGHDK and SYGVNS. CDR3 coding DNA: TGTGCCAGCAGTGAATACCACTCCTCGTTTGGCACAGATACGCAGTATTTT. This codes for CASSEYHSSFGTDTQYF.

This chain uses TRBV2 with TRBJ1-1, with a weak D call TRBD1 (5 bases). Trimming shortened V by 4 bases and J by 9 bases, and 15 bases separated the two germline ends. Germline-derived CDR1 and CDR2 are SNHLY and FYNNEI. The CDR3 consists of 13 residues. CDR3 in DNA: TGTGCCAGCAGTGTGAGAGAACAGGCTAAAGCTTTCTTT. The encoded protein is CASSVREQAKAFF.

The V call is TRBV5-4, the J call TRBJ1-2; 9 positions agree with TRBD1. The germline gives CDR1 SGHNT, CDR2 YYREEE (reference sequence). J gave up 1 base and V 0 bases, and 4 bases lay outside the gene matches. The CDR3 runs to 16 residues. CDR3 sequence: CASSLDRGQNNYGYTF. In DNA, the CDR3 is TGTGCCAGCAGCTTGGACAGGGGGCAAAATAACTATGGCTACACCTTC.

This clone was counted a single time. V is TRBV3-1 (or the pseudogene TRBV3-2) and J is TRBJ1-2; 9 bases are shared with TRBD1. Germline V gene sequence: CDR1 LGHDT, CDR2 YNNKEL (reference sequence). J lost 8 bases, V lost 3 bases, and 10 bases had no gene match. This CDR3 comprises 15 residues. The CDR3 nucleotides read TGTGCCAGCAGCCACCTAGACAGGGGGGAAGAAGGCTACACCTTC. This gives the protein CASSHLDRGEEGYTF.

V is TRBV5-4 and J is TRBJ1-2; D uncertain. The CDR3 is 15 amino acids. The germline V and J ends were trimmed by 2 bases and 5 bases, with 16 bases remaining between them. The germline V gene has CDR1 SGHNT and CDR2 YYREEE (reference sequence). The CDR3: CASSFDSNTGYGYTF. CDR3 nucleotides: TGTGCCAGCAGCTTCGACTCTAACACGGGGTATGGCTACACCTTC. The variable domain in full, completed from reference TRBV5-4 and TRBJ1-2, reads ETGVTQSPTHLIKTRGQQVTLRCSSQSGHNTVSWYQQALGQGPQFIFQYYREEENGRGNFPPRFSGLQFPNYSSELNVNALELDDSALYLCASSFDSNTGYGYTFGSGTRLTVV.